This record covers a single T cell receptor (beta chain). Antigen: not known. Profiled with immunoSEQ multiplex PCR; TCRdb holds only in-frame clones, not every one. The data contain tens of thousands of clones, 75% to 95% of them singletons. The entry originates in a study of cytomegalovirus exposure and HLA in healthy donors. The study, taken as a whole, reports: A few CMV-associated chains were confirmed in vitro to be specific for CMV antigens. First-cohort TCR clusters tended to co-occur in the 90 to 150 validation repertoires, a later analysis found.

The CDR3 extends over 14 amino acids. In germline, CDR1 is MNHNS, CDR2 SASEGT. With 6 bases removed from V and 0 bases from J, the gap between germline ends came to 9 bases. The chain is built from TRBV6-1 and TRBJ2-1; the D is unclear. The sequencing sample was made of PBMCs. The receptor comes from a man aged 18 to 29 in good health and CMV-seronegative. The DNA for the CDR3 is TGTGCCAGCAGAGTGATGAGCTCCTACAATGAGCAGTTCTTC. This translates into CASRVMSSYNEQFF.